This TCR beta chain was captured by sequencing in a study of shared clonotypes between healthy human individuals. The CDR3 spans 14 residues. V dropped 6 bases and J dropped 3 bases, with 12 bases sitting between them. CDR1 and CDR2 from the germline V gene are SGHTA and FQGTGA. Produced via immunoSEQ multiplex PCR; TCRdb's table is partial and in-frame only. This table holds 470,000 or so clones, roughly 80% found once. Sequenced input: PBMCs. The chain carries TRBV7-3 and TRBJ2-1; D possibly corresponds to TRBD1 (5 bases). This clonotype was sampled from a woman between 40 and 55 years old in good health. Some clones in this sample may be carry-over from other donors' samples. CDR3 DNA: TGTGCCAGCAGAGGCGTCAGGGTCTACAATGAGCAGTTCTTC. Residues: CASRGVRVYNEQFF. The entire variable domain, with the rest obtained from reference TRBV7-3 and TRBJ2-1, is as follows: GAGVSQTPSNKVTEKGKYVELRCDPISGHTALYWYRQSLGQGPEFLIYFQGTGAADDSGLPNDRFFAVRPEGSVSTLKIQRTERGDSAVYLCASRGVRVYNEQFFGPGTRLTVL.